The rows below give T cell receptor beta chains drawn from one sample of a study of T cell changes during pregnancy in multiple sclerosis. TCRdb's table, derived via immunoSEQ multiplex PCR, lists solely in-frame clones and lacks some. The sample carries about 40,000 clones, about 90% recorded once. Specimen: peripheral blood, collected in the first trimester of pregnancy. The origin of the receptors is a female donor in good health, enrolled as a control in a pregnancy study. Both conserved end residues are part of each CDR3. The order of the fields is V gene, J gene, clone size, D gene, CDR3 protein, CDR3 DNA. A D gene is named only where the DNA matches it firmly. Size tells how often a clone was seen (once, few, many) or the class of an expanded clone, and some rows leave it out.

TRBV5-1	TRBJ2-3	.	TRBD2	CASSGDLAGTTDTQYF	TGCGCCAGCAGCGGCGACCTAGCGGGGACCACAGATACGCAGTATTTT
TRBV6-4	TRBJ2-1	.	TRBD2	CASSWTSGNNEQFF	TGTGCCAGCAGTTGGACTAGCGGCAACAATGAGCAGTTCTTC
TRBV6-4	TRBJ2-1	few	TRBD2	CASSDGEGEQFF	TGTGCCAGCAGTGACGGGGAGGGGGAGCAGTTCTTC
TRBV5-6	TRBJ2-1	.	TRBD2	CASSLAASGGASEQFF	TGTGCCAGCAGCTTGGCGGCCAGCGGGGGGGCCAGTGAGCAGTTCTTC
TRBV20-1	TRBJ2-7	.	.	CSANLGEQYF	TGCAGTGCTAACCTAGGCGAGCAGTACTTC
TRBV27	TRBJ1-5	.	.	CASSSQGQPQHF	TGTGCCAGCAGTTCACAGGGACAGCCCCAGCATTTT
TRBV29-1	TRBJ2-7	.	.	CSVAAGDEQYF	TGCAGCGTTGCGGCCGGGGACGAGCAGTACTTC
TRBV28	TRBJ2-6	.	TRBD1	CASSTPGQGASGANVLTF	TGTGCCAGCAGTACACCGGGACAGGGGGCTTCTGGGGCCAACGTCCTGACTTTC
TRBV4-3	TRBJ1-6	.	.	CASSQDRQRNSPLHF	TGCGCCAGCAGCCAAGATCGACAGAGGAATTCACCCCTCCACTTT
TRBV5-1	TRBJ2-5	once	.	CASSLLGEPEETQYF	TGCGCCAGCAGCCTGCTTGGGGAGCCGGAGGAGACCCAGTACTTC
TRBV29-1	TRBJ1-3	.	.	CSVRQTGRGLKENTIYF	TGCAGCGTTAGGCAGACCGGCCGGGGTTTAAAGGAAAACACCATATATTTT
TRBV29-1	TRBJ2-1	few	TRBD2	CSVDRGVYNEQFF	TGCAGCGTCGACCGGGGGGTCTACAATGAGCAGTTCTTC
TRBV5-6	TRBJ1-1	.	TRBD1	CASSLGTGVVNTEAFF	TGTGCCAGCAGCCTGGGGACAGGGGTTGTAAACACTGAAGCTTTCTTT
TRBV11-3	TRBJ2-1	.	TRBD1	CASSLGGQGNEQFF	TGTGCCAGCAGCTTGGGGGGACAGGGAAATGAGCAGTTCTTC
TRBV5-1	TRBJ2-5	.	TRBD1	CASSTGQGAFLRETQYF	TGCGCCAGCAGCACCGGACAGGGGGCTTTTCTCCGAGAGACCCAGTACTTC
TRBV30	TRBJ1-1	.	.	CAWIQRRAGDTEAFF	TGTGCCTGGATTCAAAGAAGGGCAGGGGACACTGAAGCTTTCTTT
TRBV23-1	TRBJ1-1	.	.	CASSHSPQGHQNTEAFF	TGCGCCAGCAGTCATTCCCCACAGGGTCATCAAAACACTGAAGCTTTCTTT
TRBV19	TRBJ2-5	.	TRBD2	CASSPSGQETQYF	TGTGCCAGTAGCCCTAGCGGCCAAGAGACCCAGTACTTC
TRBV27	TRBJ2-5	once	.	CAIGQGGETQYF	TGTGCCATCGGGCAGGGTGGGGAGACCCAGTACTTC
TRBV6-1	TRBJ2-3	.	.	CASSEARWSGMAQYF	TGTGCCAGCAGTGAAGCTCGCTGGAGTGGAATGGCGCAGTATTTT
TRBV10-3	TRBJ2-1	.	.	CAISEDNRANEQFF	TGTGCCATCAGTGAGGACAACAGGGCAAATGAGCAGTTCTTC
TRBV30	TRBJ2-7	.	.	CAWSVQEPYEQYF	TGTGCCTGGAGTGTACAGGAGCCCTACGAGCAGTACTTC
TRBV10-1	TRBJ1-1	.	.	CASSESGGEAFF	TGCGCCAGCAGTGAATCGGGGGGTGAAGCTTTCTTT
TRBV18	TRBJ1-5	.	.	CASSPTGTQMQAQHF	TGTGCCAGCTCACCAACCGGGACACAAATGCAGGCCCAGCATTTT
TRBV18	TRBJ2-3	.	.	CASSPLSAATDTQYF	TGTGCCAGCTCACCGTTATCGGCGGCGACAGATACGCAGTATTTT
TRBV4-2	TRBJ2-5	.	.	CASSQDLRRVVEETQYF	TGTGCCAGCAGCCAAGATTTACGCAGGGTGGTAGAAGAGACCCAGTACTTC
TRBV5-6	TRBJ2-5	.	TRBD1	CASSLGQGETQYF	TGTGCCAGCAGCTTGGGACAGGGGGAGACCCAGTACTTC
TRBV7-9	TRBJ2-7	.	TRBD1	CASSYGTVYEQYF	TGTGCCAGCAGCTACGGGACAGTCTACGAGCAGTACTTC
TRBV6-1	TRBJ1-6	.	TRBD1	CASSPTGDNNSPLHF	TGTGCCAGCAGCCCGACAGGGGACAACAATTCACCCCTCCACTTT
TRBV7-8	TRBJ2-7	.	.	CASSLGAGYEQYF	TGTGCCAGCAGCTTAGGTGCGGGATACGAGCAGTACTTC
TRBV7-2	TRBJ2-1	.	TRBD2	CASSPLGGLAGNEQFF	TGTGCCAGCAGCCCCCTAGGAGGACTAGCGGGGAATGAGCAGTTCTTC
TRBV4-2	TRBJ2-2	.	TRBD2	CASSRRGAGDSNTGELFF	TGTGCCAGCAGCCGGAGGGGAGCGGGGGACTCGAACACCGGGGAGCTGTTTTTT
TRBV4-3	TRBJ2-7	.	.	CASSQSSEPAEEQYF	TGCGCCAGCAGCCAATCTAGCGAGCCGGCGGAGGAGCAGTACTTC
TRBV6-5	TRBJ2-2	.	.	CASSYSPVGGGELFF	TGTGCCAGCAGTTACTCCCCAGTTGGTGGCGGGGAGCTGTTTTTT
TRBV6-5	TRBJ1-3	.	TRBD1	CASLGGGVENTIYF	TGTGCCAGCCTAGGGGGCGGAGTCGAAAACACCATATATTTT
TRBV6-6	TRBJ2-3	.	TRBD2	CASTWTSGADTQYF	TGTGCCAGCACCTGGACTAGCGGAGCAGATACGCAGTATTTT
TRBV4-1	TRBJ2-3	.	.	CASSPSGTDTQYF	TGCGCCAGCAGCCCGTCTGGCACAGATACGCAGTATTTT
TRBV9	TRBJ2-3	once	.	CASSPLGQSSTDTQYF	TGTGCCAGCAGCCCACTAGGACAGAGTAGCACAGATACGCAGTATTTT
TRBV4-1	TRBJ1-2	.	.	CASSHQAEGRTGYTF	TGCGCCAGCAGCCACCAAGCAGAAGGGAGGACTGGCTACACCTTC
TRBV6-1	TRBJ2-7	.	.	CASWAGSAEQYF	TGTGCCAGCTGGGCAGGGTCGGCCGAGCAGTACTTC
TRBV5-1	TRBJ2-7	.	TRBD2	CASSDGLAGGVYEQYF	TGCGCCAGCAGCGATGGACTAGCGGGAGGAGTTTACGAGCAGTACTTC
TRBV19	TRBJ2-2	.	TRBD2	CASSIEGPGLAGVGTGELFF	TGTGCCAGTAGTATAGAGGGACCGGGACTAGCGGGAGTAGGGACCGGGGAGCTGTTTTTT
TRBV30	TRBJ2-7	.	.	CAWSPKGLGHFYEQYF	TGTGCCTGGAGTCCTAAGGGCCTGGGACACTTCTACGAGCAGTACTTC
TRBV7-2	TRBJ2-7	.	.	CASSLVEADTEQYF	TGTGCCAGCAGCTTAGTAGAGGCGGACACCGAGCAGTACTTC
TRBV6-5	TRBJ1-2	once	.	CASSYQGHGYTF	TGTGCCAGCAGTTATCAGGGTCATGGCTACACCTTC
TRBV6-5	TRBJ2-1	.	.	CASNPGLPLGNEQFF	TGTGCCAGCAATCCGGGTTTACCCCTGGGCAATGAGCAGTTCTTC
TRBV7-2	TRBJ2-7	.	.	CASSLSYEQYF	TGTGCCAGCAGCCTCTCCTACGAGCAGTACTTC
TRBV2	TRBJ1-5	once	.	CASTPRGGTDQPQHF	TGTGCCAGCACCCCCCGCGGGGGGACGGATCAGCCCCAGCATTTT
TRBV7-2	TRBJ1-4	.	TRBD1	CASSLGQGSPNEKLFF	TGTGCCAGCAGCTTGGGACAGGGGAGTCCTAATGAAAAACTGTTTTTT